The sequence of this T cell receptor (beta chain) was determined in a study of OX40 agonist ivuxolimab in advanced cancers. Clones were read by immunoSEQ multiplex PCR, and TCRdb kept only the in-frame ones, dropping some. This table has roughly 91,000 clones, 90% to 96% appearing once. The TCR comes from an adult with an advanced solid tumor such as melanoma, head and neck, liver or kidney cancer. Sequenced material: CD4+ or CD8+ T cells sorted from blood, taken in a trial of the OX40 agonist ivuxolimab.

The chain's CDR3 is CASSSAGVNTEAFF. CDR3 sequence (DNA): TGTGCCAGCAGTTCGGCAGGGGTGAACACTGAAGCTTTCTTT. V usage is TRBV27 and J usage is TRBJ1-1; D is possibly TRBD1 (6 bases). The germline CDR1 and CDR2 sequences are MNHEY and SMNVEV (reference sequence). V was pared by 4 bases and J by 0 bases, with 9 bases between. CDR3 length: 14 residues.